This TCR beta chain came from a study of cytomegalovirus exposure and HLA in healthy donors. Study-level findings and limits: Later examination showed HLA-associated TCR beta chains had greater clonal expansion than equally common others. Altogether, about 160 TCR beta chains were recorded as cytomegalovirus-associated. Another analysis was done later, and it associated over 15,000 TCR beta sequences with HLA alleles at 0.05 false discovery rate. A later look showed TCR association rates differing by HLA locus, highest for DRB1 and lowest for HLA-C.

The germline V gene has CDR1 SGHTA and CDR2 FQGNSA. Losses at the gene ends were 4 bases for V and 6 bases for J; bases not matched to a gene: 2. The CDR3 consists of 14 residues. PCR amplification relied on 60 Vbeta primers (plus 13 Jbeta primers). Here immunoSEQ multiplex PCR was the method, and the copy in TCRdb shows in-frame clones only, minus some. The profile shows fewer than 200,000 clones, less than 90% of them singletons. Note on this clone: Its antigen is undetermined.

This clonotype originated in a young man in good health and CMV-seronegative. The sequencing input was PBMCs. V and J are TRBV7-2 and TRBJ1-5; 11 positions match TRBD1. CDR3 DNA: TGTGCCAGCAGCTGGGACAGGGGGTTTCAGCCCCAGCATTTT. It is translated as CASSWDRGFQPQHF.